The 4 T cell receptor beta chains presented below share a single source sample, sequenced in a study of blood T cell repertoires in COVID-19. The protocol was immunoSEQ multiplex PCR, while the TCRdb copy is restricted to in-frame clones and leaves out a portion. The table shows some 400,000 clones, with approximately 93% occurring only once. What was sequenced was PBMCs or T cells enriched from blood (not recorded which). The receptors here all came from a woman between 40 and 50 years old who had been exposed to COVID-19.

The chain links TRBV3-1 (or the pseudogene TRBV3-2) to TRBJ1-2, with TRBD1 matching 8 bases. Germline CDR1 and CDR2: LGHDT and YNNKEL (reference sequence). Trimming at V came to 1 base and at J to 4 bases, leaving 8 bases not matched to a gene. The CDR3 contains 16 residues. The CDR3 reads CASSQARGQAGYGYTF. CDR3 in DNA: TGTGCCAGCAGCCAAGCCCGGGGACAGGCGGGCTATGGCTACACCTTC.

This sequence joins TRBV7-3 and TRBJ2-5; 10 bases line up with TRBD2. Looked up from germline, CDR1 is SGHTA and CDR2 is FQGTGA. The CDR3 runs to 14 residues. V dropped 6 bases and J dropped 5; count of bases not matched to a gene: 6. CDR3: CASSPSGSRETQYF. CDR3 nucleotides: TGTGCCAGCAGTCCTAGCGGGAGTCGCGAGACCCAGTACTTC. Filled out from reference TRBV7-3 and TRBJ2-5, the complete variable domain reads GAGVSQTPSNKVTEKGKYVELRCDPISGHTALYWYRQSLGQGPEFLIYFQGTGAADDSGLPNDRFFAVRPEGSVSTLKIQRTERGDSAVYLCASSPSGSRETQYFGPGTRLLVL.

The gene calls are TRBV12-3 or TRBV12-4 and TRBJ1-5, with 8 bases identical to TRBD1. This CDR3 has 13 amino acids. Trimming took 6 bases from V and 6 from J; bases not matched to a gene: 4. In DNA form, the CDR3 reads TGTGCCAGCAGCGTCACAGGGGGTCAGCCCCAGCATTTT. It encodes CASSVTGGQPQHF.

The chain employs TRBV7-2 and TRBJ1-2, with D possibly being TRBD1 (6 bases). The germline CDR1 and CDR2 sequences are SGHTA and FQGNSA. This CDR3 is built from 16 residues. Trimming left V 2 bases short and J 1 base short, with 14 bases between. The CDR3 region has the DNA TGTGCCAGCAGCTTAAACAGGGATTTTTTTAACTATGGCTACACCTTC. Protein sequence: CASSLNRDFFNYGYTF.